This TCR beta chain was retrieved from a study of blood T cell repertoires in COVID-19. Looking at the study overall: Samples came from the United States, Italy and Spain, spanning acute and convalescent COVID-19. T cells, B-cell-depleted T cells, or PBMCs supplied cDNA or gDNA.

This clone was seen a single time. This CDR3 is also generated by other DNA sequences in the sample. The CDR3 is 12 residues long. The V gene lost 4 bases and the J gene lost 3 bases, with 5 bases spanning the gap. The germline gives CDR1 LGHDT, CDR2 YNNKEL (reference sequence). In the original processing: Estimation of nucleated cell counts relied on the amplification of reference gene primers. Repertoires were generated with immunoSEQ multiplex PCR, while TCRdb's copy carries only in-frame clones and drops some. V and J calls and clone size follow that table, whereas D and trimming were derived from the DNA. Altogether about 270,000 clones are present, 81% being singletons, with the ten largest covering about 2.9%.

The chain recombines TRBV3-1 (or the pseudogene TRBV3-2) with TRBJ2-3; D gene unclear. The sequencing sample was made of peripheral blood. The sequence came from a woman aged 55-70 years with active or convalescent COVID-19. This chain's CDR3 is CASSLYTDTQYF. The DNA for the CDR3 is TGTGCCAGCAGCCTCTATACAGATACGCAGTATTTT.